One and the same sample provided the 7 T cell receptor beta chains below, sequenced in a study of identical twins. TCRdb passed the 5' RACE reads through MiXCR, listing each CDR3 protein once. The profile shows 1.5 million to 2 million distinct CDR3 sequences, about 32% of them singletons. Sequencing input: cord blood. These receptors were taken from a newborn girl in good health.

Regarding this clonotype: The final CDR3 position lacks the conserved phenylalanine or tryptophan, pointing to a likely read error. V gene TRBV12-3 or TRBV12-4 combines with J gene TRBJ1-2; D remains ambiguous. The length of the CDR3 is 14 residues. V lost 7 bases, J lost 6 bases, and 18 bases lay in between. The CDR3 reads CASTRGSFGDGYTS. DNA for the CDR3: TGTGCCAGCACTCGGGGTTCGTTCGGGGATGGCTACACCTCC.

The V and J genes are TRBV2 and TRBJ2-2; TRBD1 matches 8 bases. Trimming took 4 bases from V and 1 from J; bases not matched to a gene: 2. Germline CDR1 is SNHLY and CDR2 is FYNNEI. CDR3 length: 15 residues. The DNA for the CDR3 is TGTGCCAGCAGTGTGGGGACAGGGAACACCGGGGAGCTGTTTTTT. Protein: CASSVGTGNTGELFF.

This clonotype appeared a few times. The chain uses TRBV12-3 or TRBV12-4 and TRBJ2-7, with D tentatively TRBD1 or TRBD2 (6 bases each). V dropped 6 bases and J dropped 4 bases, with 19 bases sitting between them. This CDR3 contains 15 residues. Here the CDR3 reads CASSNLGGLSYEQYF. DNA of the CDR3: TGTGCCAGCAGCAACCTTGGGGGGCTCAGTTACGAGCAGTACTTC.

Comment on this clonotype: This may come from a read error, since a much larger clone is one base off. The DNA of the CDR3 is TGTGCCAGTCAATCCGGGACAGGCACAGATATGCAGTATTTT. Amino acids: CASQSGTGTDMQYF. The rearrangement joins TRBV12-3 or TRBV12-4 to TRBJ2-3; 8 bases map to TRBD1. This CDR3 has 14 residues.

Concerning this clonotype: A much bigger clone sits one base away, suggesting this may be a read error. J is TRBJ2-1 and V is TRBV7-2; D is possibly TRBD2 (5 bases). The DNA end is a closer match to TRBJ2-7, so the J assignment may be wrong. Germline V gives CDR1 SGHTA, CDR2 FQGNSA. This CDR3 spans 17 amino acids. DNA for the CDR3: TGTGCCAGCAGCTTAGCCTTTTCTGGGAGCTCCTACAATGAGCAGTACTTC. Protein sequence: CASSLAFSGSSYNEQYF.

Turning to this clonotype: An end of the junction differs from the germline gene, which may be a read error. The chain links TRBV2 to TRBJ2-3, with D hard to call. The CDR3 runs 13 residues. Germline lookup yields CDR1 SNHLY and CDR2 FYNNEI. The CDR3 is CAISLTFTDTQYF. The CDR3, as DNA: TGTGCCATCAGTTTAACTTTCACAGATACGCAGTATTTT. The entire variable domain, with the rest obtained from reference TRBV2 and TRBJ2-3, is as follows: EPEVTQTPSHQVTQMGQEVILRCVPISNHLYFYWYRQILGQKVEFLVSFYNNEISEKSEIFDDQFSVERPDGSNFTLKIRSTKLEDSAMYFCAISLTFTDTQYFGPGTRLTVL.

This chain links TRBV2 with TRBJ2-1; D is uncertain. Germline V CDR1 and CDR2: SNHLY, FYNNEI. CDR3 length equals 11 residues. V lost 6 bases and J 10 bases, leaving 10 bases between the germline ends. The CDR3 region has the DNA TGTGCCAGCAGACCTAGAAGGGAGCAGTTCTTC. Encoded protein: CASRPRREQFF.